This T cell receptor (beta chain) was observed in a study of OX40 agonist ivuxolimab in advanced cancers. Across the study: Males comprised 70% to 85% of the group, whose mean age was approximately 61 years (range 23 to 79).

This clone has a handful of counts. The target antigen is unknown. Findings of the study overall: Among the least clonally expanded were partial responders at 0.1-3.0 mg/kg. Within 6 weeks, CD4+ and CD8+ blood T cells expanded clonally at 0.1 to 3.0 mg/kg.

Prior autoimmune disease or systemic immunosuppression barred patients. The J segment lost 7 bases and the V segment lost 4 bases, leaving 6 bases of the junction unmatched. There are 13 residues in the CDR3. Germline lookup yields CDR1 SNHLY and CDR2 FYNNEI. Generated by immunoSEQ multiplex PCR, the TCRdb table keeps only in-frame clones and is missing some. The data hold about 67,000 clones, with 85% to 90% observed a single time. The V and J genes are TRBV2 and TRBJ1-2; 7 bases line up with TRBD1. This clonotype was sampled from an adult with an advanced solid tumor such as melanoma, head and neck, liver or kidney cancer. Material: CD4+ or CD8+ T cells sorted from blood, obtained in a trial of the OX40 agonist ivuxolimab. The CDR3 region is CASSADRVLGYTF. CDR3 nucleotide sequence: TGTGCCAGCAGTGCCGACAGGGTGCTTGGCTACACCTTC.